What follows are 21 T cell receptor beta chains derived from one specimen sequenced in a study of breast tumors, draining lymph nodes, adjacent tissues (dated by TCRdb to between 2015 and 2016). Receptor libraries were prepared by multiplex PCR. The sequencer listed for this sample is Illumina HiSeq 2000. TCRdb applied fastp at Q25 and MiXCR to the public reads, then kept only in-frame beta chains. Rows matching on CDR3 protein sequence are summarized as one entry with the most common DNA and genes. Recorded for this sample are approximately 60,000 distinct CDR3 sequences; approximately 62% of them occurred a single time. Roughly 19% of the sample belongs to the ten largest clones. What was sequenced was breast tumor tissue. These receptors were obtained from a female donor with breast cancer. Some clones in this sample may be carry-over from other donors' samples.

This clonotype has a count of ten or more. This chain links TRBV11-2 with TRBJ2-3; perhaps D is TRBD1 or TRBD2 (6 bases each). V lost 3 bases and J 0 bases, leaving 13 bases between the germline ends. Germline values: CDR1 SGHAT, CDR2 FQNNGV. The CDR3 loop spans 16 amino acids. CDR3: CASSFVGGGSTDTQYF. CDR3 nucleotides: TGTGCCAGCAGCTTCGTCGGGGGCGGGAGCACAGATACGCAGTATTTT.

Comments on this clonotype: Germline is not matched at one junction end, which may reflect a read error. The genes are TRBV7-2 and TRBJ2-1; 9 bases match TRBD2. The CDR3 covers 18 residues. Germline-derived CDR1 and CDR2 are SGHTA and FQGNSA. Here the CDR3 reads CVSSPQIFSGGRGHGQFF. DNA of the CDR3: TGTGTCAGCAGCCCCCAGATTTTTAGCGGGGGACGGGGCCATGGGCAGTTCTTC.

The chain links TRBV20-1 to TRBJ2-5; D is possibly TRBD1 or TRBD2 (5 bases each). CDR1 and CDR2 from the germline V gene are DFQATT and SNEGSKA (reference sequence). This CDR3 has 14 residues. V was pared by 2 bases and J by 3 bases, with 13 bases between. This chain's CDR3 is CSARLWDGEETQYF. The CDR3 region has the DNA TGCAGTGCTAGACTGTGGGACGGTGAAGAGACCCAGTACTTC.

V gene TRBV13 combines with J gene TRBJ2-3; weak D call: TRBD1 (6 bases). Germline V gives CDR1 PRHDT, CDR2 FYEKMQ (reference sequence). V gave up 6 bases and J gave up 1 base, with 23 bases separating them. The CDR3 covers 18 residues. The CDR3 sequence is CASRPPWMDRTRTDTQYF. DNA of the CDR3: TGTGCCAGCAGGCCACCGTGGATGGACAGAACTCGCACAGATACGCAGTATTTT.

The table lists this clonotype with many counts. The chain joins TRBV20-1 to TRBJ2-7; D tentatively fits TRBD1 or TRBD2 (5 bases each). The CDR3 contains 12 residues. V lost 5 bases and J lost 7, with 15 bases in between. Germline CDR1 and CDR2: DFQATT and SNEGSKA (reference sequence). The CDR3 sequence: CSAGRDGDEQYF. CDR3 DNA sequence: TGCAGTGCTGGCCGGGACGGTGATGAGCAGTACTTC.

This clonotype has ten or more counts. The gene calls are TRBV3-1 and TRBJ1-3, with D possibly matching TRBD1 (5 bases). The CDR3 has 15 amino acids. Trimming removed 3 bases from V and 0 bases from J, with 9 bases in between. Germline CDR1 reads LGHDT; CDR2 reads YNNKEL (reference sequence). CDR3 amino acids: CASSQGRVSGNTIYF. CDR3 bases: TGTGCCAGCAGCCAGGGACGGGTCTCTGGAAACACCATATATTTT.

The CDR3: CASSVEPFSGELFF. The CDR3 DNA reads TGTGCCAGCAGCGTAGAACCTTTTTCCGGGGAGCTGTTTTTT. The chain couples TRBV9 to TRBJ2-2; D not resolved. This CDR3 comprises 14 residues. V lost 0 bases to trimming and J lost 6 bases, with 9 bases between them. Germline V lookup: CDR1 SGDLS, CDR2 YYNGEE.

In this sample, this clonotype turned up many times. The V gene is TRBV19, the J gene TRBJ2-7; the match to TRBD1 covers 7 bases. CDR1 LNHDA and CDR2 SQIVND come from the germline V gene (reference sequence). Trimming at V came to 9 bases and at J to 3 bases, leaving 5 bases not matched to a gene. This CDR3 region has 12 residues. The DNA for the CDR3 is TGTGCCAGCCTCGGACAGGACTACGAGCAGTACTTC. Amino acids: CASLGQDYEQYF.

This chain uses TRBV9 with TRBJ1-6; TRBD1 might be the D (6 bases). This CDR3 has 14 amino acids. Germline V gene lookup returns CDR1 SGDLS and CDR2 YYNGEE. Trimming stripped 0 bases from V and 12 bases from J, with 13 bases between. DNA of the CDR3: TGTGCCAGCAGCGTAGAAGGGGGATCAGGACCCCTCCACTTT. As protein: CASSVEGGSGPLHF. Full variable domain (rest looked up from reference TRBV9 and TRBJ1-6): DSGVTQTPKHLITATGQRVTLRCSPRSGDLSVYWYQQSLDQGLQFLIQYYNGEERAKGNILERFSAQQFPDLHSELNLSSLELGDSALYFCASSVEGGSGPLHFGNGTRLTVT.

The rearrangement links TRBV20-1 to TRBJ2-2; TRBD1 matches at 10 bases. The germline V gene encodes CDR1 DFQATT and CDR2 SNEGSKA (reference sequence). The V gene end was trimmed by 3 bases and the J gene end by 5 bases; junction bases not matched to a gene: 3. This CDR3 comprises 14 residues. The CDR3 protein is CSASGGQGTGELFF. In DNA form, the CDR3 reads TGCAGTGCTAGCGGGGGACAGGGGACCGGGGAGCTGTTTTTT.

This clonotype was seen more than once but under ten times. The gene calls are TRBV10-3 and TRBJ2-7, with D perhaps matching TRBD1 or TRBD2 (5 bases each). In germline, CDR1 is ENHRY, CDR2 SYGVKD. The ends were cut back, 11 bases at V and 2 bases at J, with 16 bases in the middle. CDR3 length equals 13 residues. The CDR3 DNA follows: TGTGCCGCTAGGGGTGAGGGGACCTACGAGCAGTACTTC. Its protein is CAARGEGTYEQYF.

CDR3 DNA: TGCGCCACTGTTTCAGGGACTATCCTCCAGCAGTACTTC. It translates to CATVSGTILQQYF. The gene calls are TRBV10-2 and TRBJ2-7; 7 bases match TRBD2. Trimming at V came to 10 bases and at J to 8 bases, leaving 14 bases not matched to a gene. The V gene's germline CDR1 is WSHSY and CDR2 SAAADI. This CDR3 contains 13 residues.

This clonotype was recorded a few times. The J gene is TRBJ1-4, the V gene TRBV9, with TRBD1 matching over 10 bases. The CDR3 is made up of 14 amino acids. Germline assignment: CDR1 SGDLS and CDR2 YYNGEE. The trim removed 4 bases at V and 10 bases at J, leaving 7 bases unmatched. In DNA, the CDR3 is TGTGCCAGCAGCCGAATCGGACAGGGGGGAAAACTGTTTTTT. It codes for CASSRIGQGGKLFF. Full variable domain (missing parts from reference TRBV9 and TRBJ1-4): DSGVTQTPKHLITATGQRVTLRCSPRSGDLSVYWYQQSLDQGLQFLIQYYNGEERAKGNILERFSAQQFPDLHSELNLSSLELGDSALYFCASSRIGQGGKLFFGSGTQLSVL.

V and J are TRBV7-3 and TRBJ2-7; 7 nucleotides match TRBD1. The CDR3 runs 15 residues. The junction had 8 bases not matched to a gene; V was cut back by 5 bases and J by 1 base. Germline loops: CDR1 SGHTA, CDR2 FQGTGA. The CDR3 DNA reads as TGTGCCAGCAGCCCCCGGGACAGCCTATCCTACGAGCAGTACTTC. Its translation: CASSPRDSLSYEQYF. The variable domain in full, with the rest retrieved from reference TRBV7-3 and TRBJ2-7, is GAGVSQTPSNKVTEKGKYVELRCDPISGHTALYWYRQSLGQGPEFLIYFQGTGAADDSGLPNDRFFAVRPEGSVSTLKIQRTERGDSAVYLCASSPRDSLSYEQYFGPGTRLTVT.

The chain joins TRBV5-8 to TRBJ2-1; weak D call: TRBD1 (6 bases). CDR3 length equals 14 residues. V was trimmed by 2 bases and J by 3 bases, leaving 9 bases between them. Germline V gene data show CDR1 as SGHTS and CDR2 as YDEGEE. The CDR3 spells CASSLGQIYNEQFF. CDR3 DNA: TGTGCCAGCAGCTTAGGACAGATCTACAATGAGCAGTTCTTC.

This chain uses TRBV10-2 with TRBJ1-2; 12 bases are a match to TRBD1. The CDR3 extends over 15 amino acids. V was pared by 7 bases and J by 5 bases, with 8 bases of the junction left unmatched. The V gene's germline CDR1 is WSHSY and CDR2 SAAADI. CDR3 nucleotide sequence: TGCGCCAGCAACCCGGGACAGGGGGCTGTATATGGCTACACCTTC. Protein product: CASNPGQGAVYGYTF.

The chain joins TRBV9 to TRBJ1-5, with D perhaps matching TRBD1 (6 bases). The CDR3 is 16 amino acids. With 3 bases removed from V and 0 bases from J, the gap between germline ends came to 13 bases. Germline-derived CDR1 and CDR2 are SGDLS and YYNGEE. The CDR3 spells CASSAGVDASNQPQHF. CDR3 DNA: TGTGCCAGCAGCGCAGGGGTCGATGCTAGCAATCAGCCCCAGCATTTT.

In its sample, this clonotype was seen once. CDR3 in amino acids: CASSKQGGGYTF. The DNA for the CDR3 is TGTGCCAGCAGTAAACAGGGAGGAGGCTACACCTTC. This chain uses TRBV6-5 with TRBJ1-2; weak D call: TRBD1 (6 bases). CDR3 length: 12 amino acids. Germline lookup yields CDR1 MNHEY and CDR2 SVGAGI. V lost 5 bases to trimming and J lost 8 bases, with 12 bases between them.

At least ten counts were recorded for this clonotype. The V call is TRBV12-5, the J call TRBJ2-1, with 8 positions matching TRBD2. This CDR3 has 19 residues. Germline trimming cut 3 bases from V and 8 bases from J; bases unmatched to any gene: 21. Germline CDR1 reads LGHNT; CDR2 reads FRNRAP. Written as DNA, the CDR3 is TGTGCTAGTGGTTTCACCACAGGGAGGGGACTAGTATCTATCCATGAGCAGTTCTTC. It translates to CASGFTTGRGLVSIHEQFF.

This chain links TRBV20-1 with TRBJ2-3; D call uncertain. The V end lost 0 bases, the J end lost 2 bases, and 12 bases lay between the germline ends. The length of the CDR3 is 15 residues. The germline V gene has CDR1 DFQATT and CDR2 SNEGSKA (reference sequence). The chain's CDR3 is CSARDPSEDTDTQYF. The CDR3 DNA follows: TGCAGTGCTAGAGATCCCTCCGAGGACACAGATACGCAGTATTTT.

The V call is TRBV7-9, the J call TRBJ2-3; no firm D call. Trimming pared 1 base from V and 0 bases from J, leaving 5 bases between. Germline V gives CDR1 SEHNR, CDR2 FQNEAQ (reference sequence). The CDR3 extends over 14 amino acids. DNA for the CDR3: TGTGCCAGCAGCTTAGAGGCGAGCACAGATACGCAGTATTTT. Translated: CASSLEASTDTQYF.